The entry below gives a single T cell receptor (beta chain) sequence along with its context. The library was built for alpha chains, so this beta chain is an off-target read and its size means little. A unique molecular identifier was attached to every TCR cDNA molecule. Each CDR3 protein is one row after TCRdb ran MiXCR on the 5' RACE reads. The data contain more than 650 distinct CDR3 sequences, roughly 22% of them singletons. Germline assignment: CDR1 DFQATT and CDR2 SNEGSKA (reference sequence). CDR3 length: 14 residues. V dropped 3 bases and J dropped 2; count of bases not matched to a gene: 5. Time point meaning: sample taken at primary tumor resection. The approximately 72 donors had untreated early-stage non-small cell lung cancer. Sequencing was performed on whole RNA extracted from tumor and nontumor lung tissue, or from frozen PBMC, and the material was left unsorted. This entry is derived from a study of spatial heterogeneity in lung cancer. Study-level information: The study observed each unique TCR and UMI combination more than ten times on average in raw reads.

The specimen was normal lung tissue next to the tumor, collected at surgery. The receptor comes from a male donor with early-stage non-small cell lung cancer. The chain carries TRBV20-1 and TRBJ2-7, with 9 bases lining up with TRBD2. The CDR3 DNA reads TGCAGTGCTAGCGAGAGCGGGGGGACCTACGAGCAGTACTTC. Translated, it gives CSASESGGTYEQYF.